Following are 29 T cell receptor beta chains from one sample sequenced in a study of blood T cell repertoires in COVID-19. Repertoires were generated with immunoSEQ multiplex PCR, while TCRdb's copy carries only in-frame clones and drops some. The table has roughly 400,000 clones, 90% seen once. Sequencing was performed on PBMCs or T cells enriched from blood (not recorded which). The receptors stem from a man between 18 and 29 years old who had recovered from COVID-19.

The chain combines TRBV11-2 with TRBJ2-5, with D maybe TRBD2 (6 bases). The CDR3 is 16 residues long. The V gene lost 5 bases and the J gene lost 4 bases, with 20 bases spanning the gap. Germline CDR1 is SGHAT and CDR2 is FQNNGV. CDR3 sequence: CASSERGGAAGETQYF. DNA for the CDR3: TGTGCCAGCAGCGAACGCGGCGGGGCCGCGGGAGAGACCCAGTACTTC.

The chain employs TRBV9 and TRBJ1-3; D may be TRBD1 (5 bases). V gave up 3 bases and J gave up 3 bases, with 7 bases separating them. There are 13 residues in the CDR3. Germline lookup yields CDR1 SGDLS and CDR2 YYNGEE. Written as DNA, the CDR3 is TGTGCCAGCAGCGGCAGGGATGGAAACACCATATATTTT. It yields the protein CASSGRDGNTIYF.

The rearrangement joins TRBV7-6 to TRBJ2-7, with D perhaps matching TRBD1 (6 bases). The CDR3 length is 15 residues. Trimming stripped 4 bases from V and 6 bases from J, with 19 bases between. Germline V gene sequence: CDR1 SGHVS, CDR2 FNYEAQ. Here the CDR3 reads CASSSVAGEGGEQYF. In DNA, the CDR3 is TGTGCCAGCAGCTCCGTGGCAGGGGAAGGGGGCGAGCAGTACTTC. Using reference TRBV7-6 and TRBJ2-7 for the parts outside the CDR3, the full variable domain is GAGVSQSPRYKVTKRGQDVALRCDPISGHVSLYWYRQALGQGPEFLTYFNYEAQQDKSGLPNDRFSAERPEGSISTLTIQRTEQRDSAMYRCASSSVAGEGGEQYFGPGTRLTVT.

V gene TRBV5-1 combines with J gene TRBJ2-1, with D unclear. In germline, CDR1 is SGHRS, CDR2 YFSETQ. This CDR3 spans 13 amino acids. Trimming cost V 0 bases and J 5 bases, with 6 bases left between them. In DNA, the CDR3 is TGCGCCAGCAGCTTGGGAGTCCACAATGAGCAGTTCTTC. Amino acid sequence: CASSLGVHNEQFF.

The chain has TRBV5-1 and TRBJ2-7; 9 bases fit TRBD2. The CDR3 sequence is 14 residues long. V lost 2 bases, J lost 3 bases, and 3 bases stayed unmatched. Germline V gene lookup returns CDR1 SGHRS and CDR2 YFSETQ. The DNA of the CDR3 is TGCGCCAGCAGCTTAGGCGGGAGGGACTACGAGCAGTACTTC. Translating gives CASSLGGRDYEQYF.

About this clone: Distinct nucleotide sequences in the sample also encode this CDR3. The chain uses TRBV5-1 and TRBJ1-3; 8 nucleotides match TRBD1. Germline-derived CDR1 and CDR2 are SGHRS and YFSETQ. The CDR3 is 14 amino acids. The V and J ends lost 4 bases and 4 bases, in that order; junction bases with no gene match: 4. The CDR3 coding sequence is TGCGCCAGCAGCCCCGGACAGGGCGGAAACACCATATATTTT. It codes for CASSPGQGGNTIYF. Full variable domain (rest looked up from reference TRBV5-1 and TRBJ1-3): KAGVTQTPRYLIKTRGQQVTLSCSPISGHRSVSWYQQTPGQGLQFLFEYFSETQRNKGNFPGRFSGRQFSNSRSEMNVSTLELGDSALYLCASSPGQGGNTIYFGEGSWLTVV.

The chain carries TRBV5-1 and TRBJ2-6, with 9 bases lining up with TRBD1. The CDR3 sequence is 15 residues long. CDR1 is SGHRS and CDR2 is YFSETQ in the germline V gene. V shed 4 bases, J shed 8 bases, and the junction held 7 bases outside the gene matches. CDR3 sequence reads: CASSPGTGRTNVLTF. As DNA, the CDR3 is TGCGCCAGCAGCCCCGGGACAGGGCGGACCAACGTCCTGACTTTC. Combining the CDR3 with reference TRBV5-1 and TRBJ2-6 gives the whole variable domain KAGVTQTPRYLIKTRGQQVTLSCSPISGHRSVSWYQQTPGQGLQFLFEYFSETQRNKGNFPGRFSGRQFSNSRSEMNVSTLELGDSALYLCASSPGTGRTNVLTFGAGSRLTVL.

This chain connects TRBV27 to TRBJ1-5, with D unresolved. Trimming cost V 0 bases and J 0 bases, with 24 bases left between them. The CDR3 length is 21 residues. Germline CDR1 and CDR2: MNHEY and SMNVEV (reference sequence). The CDR3 reads CASSLSKHHRFLNNSNQPQHF. The CDR3 coding sequence is TGTGCCAGCAGTTTATCGAAGCACCACAGATTTCTAAATAATAGCAATCAGCCCCAGCATTTT.

This chain links TRBV28 with TRBJ1-5; D remains ambiguous. This CDR3 is built from 15 residues. Trimming cost V 5 bases and J 1 base, with 12 bases left between them. The germline CDR1 and CDR2 sequences are MDHEN and SYDVKM. CDR3 DNA: TGTGCCAGCAGTCCACGTGACACGAGCAATCAGCCCCAGCATTTT. The encoded protein is CASSPRDTSNQPQHF. Drawing the rest from reference TRBV28 and TRBJ1-5, the complete variable domain is DVKVTQSSRYLVKRTGEKVFLECVQDMDHENMFWYRQDPGLGLRLIYFSYDVKMKEKGDIPEGYSVSREKKERFSLILESASTNQTSMYLCASSPRDTSNQPQHFGDGTRLSIL.

Worth noting for this clone: Other DNA sequences in this sample translate to the same CDR3. The chain uses TRBV15 and TRBJ1-5; 7 bases agree with TRBD1. CDR1 and CDR2 (germline): LNHNV, YYDKDF (reference sequence). J was trimmed by 4 bases and V by 0 bases; bases with no gene match: 0. This CDR3 comprises 14 residues. The CDR3 coding sequence is TGTGCCACCAGCAGAGAACAGGGGAATCAGCCCCAGCATTTT. Protein product: CATSREQGNQPQHF.

The rearrangement links TRBV18 to TRBJ2-2, with 7 bases fitting TRBD1. V was pared by 2 bases and J by 2 bases, with 8 bases of the junction left unmatched. CDR1 KGHSH and CDR2 LQKENI come from the germline V gene. The CDR3 consists of 17 residues. This CDR3 is CASSPFAHRGNTGELFF. For the CDR3, the DNA is TGTGCCAGCTCACCATTCGCCCACAGGGGTAACACCGGGGAGCTGTTTTTT.

The V gene is TRBV30, the J gene TRBJ1-1; tentative D call: TRBD1 (5 bases). CDR3 length: 13 residues. Trimming cost V 5 bases and J 3 bases, with 13 bases left between them. Germline CDR1 reads GTSNPN; CDR2 reads SVGIG (reference sequence). CDR3 sequence: CAWAMPRDTEAFF. In DNA, the CDR3 is TGTGCCTGGGCAATGCCCAGGGACACTGAAGCTTTCTTT.

The chain employs TRBV30 and TRBJ2-3; 12 bases match TRBD2. V was clipped by 0 bases and J by 1 base; unmatched bases: 8. CDR1 is GTSNPN, CDR2 SVGIG, per germline (reference sequence). CDR3 length: 18 residues. DNA of the CDR3: TGTGCCTGGAGTGTGACTAGCGGGAGTCACGGGCGCACAGATACGCAGTATTTT. Its translation is CAWSVTSGSHGRTDTQYF.

The chain recombines TRBV19 with TRBJ2-7, with 8 bases fitting TRBD1. V lost 5 bases and J lost 4; bases outside the gene matches: 7. This CDR3 has 14 amino acids. CDR1 LNHDA and CDR2 SQIVND come from the germline V gene (reference sequence). The CDR3: CASSSATGAYEQYF. Here the CDR3 DNA reads TGTGCCAGTAGTTCCGCGACAGGGGCGTACGAGCAGTACTTC.

This clone has only a few counts. This chain joins TRBV19 and TRBJ1-1; 7 bases are a match to TRBD1. The CDR3 is made up of 15 amino acids. V trimming: 6 bases; J trimming: 0 bases; junction bases outside the gene matches: 7. Germline V gene data show CDR1 as LNHDA and CDR2 as SQIVND (reference sequence). The CDR3 sequence is CASRGGQDMNTEAFF. CDR3 nucleotides: TGTGCCAGTAGGGGAGGACAGGACATGAACACTGAAGCTTTCTTT.

This clone has only one observation. The chain combines TRBV2 with TRBJ1-3; D may be TRBD1 (6 bases). There are 17 residues in the CDR3. Trimming shortened V by 3 bases and J by 0 bases, and 15 bases separated the two germline ends. Germline CDR1 SNHLY, CDR2 FYNNEI. The CDR3 sequence: CASSEGDTGFSGNTIYF. The CDR3 nucleotides read TGTGCCAGCAGTGAGGGGGACACCGGATTCTCTGGAAACACCATATATTTT.

This chain's CDR3 is CAWSTRVFEAFF. CDR3 nucleotides: TGTGCCTGGAGTACCAGGGTATTTGAAGCTTTCTTT. The chain recombines TRBV30 with TRBJ1-1, with D possibly TRBD1 on 5 matching bases. The germline gives CDR1 GTSNPN, CDR2 SVGIG (reference sequence). The CDR3 is 12 amino acids. V shed 2 bases and J shed 7 bases, with 11 bases lying between them.

This chain joins TRBV11-3 and TRBJ1-2; TRBD1 aligns across 7 bases. The ends lost 1 base at V and 5 bases at J; junction bases unmatched: 7. The CDR3 contains 15 residues. Germline V gene data show CDR1 as SGHNT and CDR2 as YENEEA. CDR3 residues: CASSLGQGDPYGYTF. The DNA of the CDR3 is TGTGCCAGCAGCTTAGGACAGGGTGACCCGTATGGCTACACCTTC.

The CDR3 sequence is CASSLFSGVSNQPQHF. The CDR3 DNA is TGTGCCAGCAGTTTATTCAGCGGGGTTAGCAATCAGCCCCAGCATTTT. The chain links TRBV28 to TRBJ1-5; D is undetermined. The CDR3 consists of 16 residues. V shed 1 base and J shed 0 bases, with 10 bases lying between them. Germline V gene sequence: CDR1 MDHEN, CDR2 SYDVKM.

V usage is TRBV5-6 and J usage is TRBJ2-1, with 14 bases that match TRBD2. The CDR3 is 15 residues long. Trimming at V came to 1 base and at J to 13 bases, leaving 7 bases not matched to a gene. CDR1 and CDR2 from the germline V gene are SGHDT and YYEEEE. The CDR3 coding sequence is TGTGCCAGCAGCTTGCGGGGGACTAGCGGGAGAGGTCAGTTCTTC. As protein: CASSLRGTSGRGQFF.

This chain joins TRBV28 and TRBJ2-3, with 8 bases lining up with TRBD1. Unmatched junction bases numbered 6, after V lost 7 bases and J lost 3 bases. Germline loops: CDR1 MDHEN, CDR2 SYDVKM. The CDR3 has 14 residues. CDR3 loop: CASNSGQGTDTQYF. CDR3 bases: TGTGCCAGCAACTCCGGACAGGGTACAGATACGCAGTATTTT.

The chain recombines TRBV7-2 with TRBJ1-1; maybe TRBD1 (6 bases). The germline V and J ends were trimmed by 4 bases and 8 bases, with 14 bases remaining between them. The CDR3 is made up of 13 amino acids. In germline, CDR1 is SGHTA, CDR2 FQGNSA. The CDR3 sequence is CASSSRGQAEAFF. CDR3 DNA sequence: TGTGCCAGCAGCTCCAGGGGCCAGGCGGAAGCTTTCTTT. The full variable domain, in which reference TRBV7-2 and TRBJ1-1 provide the parts outside the CDR3, is GAGVSQSPSNKVTEKGKDVELRCDPISGHTALYWYRQSLGQGLEFLIYFQGNSAPDKSGLPSDRFSAERTGGSVSTLTIQRTQQEDSAVYLCASSSRGQAEAFFGQGTRLTVV.

V is TRBV2 and J is TRBJ1-2; D is unclear. This CDR3 comprises 13 residues. V dropped 5 bases and J dropped 0 bases, with 7 bases sitting between them. CDR1 is SNHLY and CDR2 is FYNNEI in the germline V gene. The DNA for the CDR3 is TGTGCCAGCAGTATAGATGCTAACTATGGCTACACCTTC. It encodes CASSIDANYGYTF.

This clone has a single count. CDR3 DNA sequence: TGTGCCTGGTCCAGGGGGGCGAGCAAAGCTTTCTTT. It translates to CAWSRGASKAFF. The chain combines TRBV30 with TRBJ1-1, with 7 nucleotides matching TRBD1. The junction had 9 bases not matched to a gene; V was cut back by 5 bases and J by 9 bases. From germline, CDR1 is GTSNPN and CDR2 SVGIG (reference sequence). The CDR3 loop spans 12 amino acids.

The chain combines TRBV7-8 with TRBJ1-1; the D is unclear. The CDR3 is made up of 14 amino acids. V lost 6 bases and J 3 bases, leaving 14 bases between the germline ends. Looked up from germline, CDR1 is SGHVS and CDR2 is FQNEAQ. The CDR3 DNA follows: TGTGCCAGCAGATTGACGGTGGAGGACACTGAAGCTTTCTTT. Amino acid sequence: CASRLTVEDTEAFF.

This clone was seen only once. This CDR3 reads CASSEDRPSPEQYF. CDR3 DNA: TGTGCCAGCAGTGAGGACAGGCCTTCCCCCGAGCAGTACTTC. The chain couples TRBV2 to TRBJ2-7, with TRBD1 matching over 7 bases. Germline CDR1 SNHLY, CDR2 FYNNEI. V lost 3 bases, J lost 6 bases, and 8 bases stayed unmatched. The CDR3 extends over 14 amino acids.

The chain combines TRBV9 with TRBJ1-4; no reliable D call. The V end lost 0 bases, the J end lost 4 bases, and 10 bases lay between the germline ends. Germline V CDR1 and CDR2: SGDLS, YYNGEE. CDR3 length: 15 residues. The CDR3, as DNA: TGTGCCAGCAGCGTAGGCGGGCGGGTTAATGAAAAACTGTTTTTT. It is translated as CASSVGGRVNEKLFF.

This clone occurred a few times. V usage is TRBV10-1 and J usage is TRBJ1-3; no clear D. Trimming removed 6 bases from V and 11 bases from J, with 8 bases in between. This CDR3 spans 10 amino acids. Germline values: CDR1 WNHNN, CDR2 SYGVQD (reference sequence). CDR3 amino acids: CASRRVAIYF. The DNA of the CDR3 is TGCGCCAGCAGGCGGGTCGCCATATATTTT.

The rearrangement links TRBV10-3 to TRBJ2-7; TRBD2 agrees at 8 bases. Germline assignment: CDR1 ENHRY and CDR2 SYGVKD. With V trimmed by 3 bases and J by 9 bases, 13 bases remained unmatched. This CDR3 contains 15 residues. The CDR3 reads CAISEGRGGIGGQYF. In DNA, the CDR3 is TGTGCCATCAGTGAAGGACGGGGGGGCATCGGCGGGCAGTACTTC.